The entry that follows covers one T cell receptor (beta chain) sequence. The assay was immunoSEQ multiplex PCR, and TCRdb's table has in-frame clones only and misses some. The table records some 69,000 clones, approximately 88% of them present only once. The data belong to a study of technical replicates of blood from a few donors. V was pared by 8 bases and J by 6 bases, with 16 bases of the junction left unmatched. Per the germline V gene, CDR1 is SGHDN and CDR2 is FVKESK. The CDR3 has 16 residues. Material: PBMCs. This TCR came from a human donor in good health. Some clones in this sample may be carry-over from other donors' samples. The rearrangement links TRBV14 to TRBJ1-2; TRBD1 matches at 9 bases. The CDR3 protein is CASFSSPGQGFNGYTF. CDR3 in DNA: TGTGCCAGCTTCTCAAGTCCCGGACAGGGGTTTAATGGCTACACCTTC.